This passage covers 13 T cell receptor beta chains from one sample sequenced in a study of cytomegalovirus exposure and HLA in healthy donors. The PCR employed 60 Vbeta primers together with 13 Jbeta primers. Clones were read by immunoSEQ multiplex PCR, and TCRdb kept only the in-frame ones, dropping some. The sample comprises roughly 260,000 clones, 80% to 90% of which are singletons, and more than 1.5% rests with the top ten. The sequenced sample was PBMCs. The receptors shown here come from a woman between 35 and 50 years old in good health and CMV-seropositive.

The DNA of the CDR3 is TGTGCCAGCATCTCCAGGACTAGTATCGATGAGCAGTTCTTC. Translated: CASISRTSIDEQFF. The chain carries TRBV6-1 and TRBJ2-1; 7 positions match TRBD2. The CDR3 spans 14 residues. The V gene's germline CDR1 is MNHNS and CDR2 SASEGT. The trim removed 7 bases at V and 8 bases at J, leaving 11 bases unmatched.

The genes are TRBV6-1 and TRBJ1-2, with TRBD1 as a possible D gene (5 bases). The V and J ends lost 3 bases and 4 bases respectively, with 18 bases between them. This CDR3 comprises 16 residues. Germline V CDR1 and CDR2: MNHNS, SASEGT. This chain's CDR3 is CASSDREGFRVYGYTF. CDR3 DNA sequence: TGTGCCAGCAGTGACAGGGAGGGATTTCGGGTCTATGGCTACACCTTC.

This rearrangement joins TRBV4-1 to TRBJ1-1; D gene unclear. Per the germline V gene, CDR1 is MGHRA and CDR2 is YSYEKL. The CDR3 runs 14 residues. Trimming pared 1 base from V and 1 base from J, leaving 7 bases between. The CDR3: CASSQGERNTEAFF. The DNA of the CDR3 is TGCGCCAGCAGCCAAGGGGAGAGGAACACTGAAGCTTTCTTT.

CDR3 loop: CASIGTSGTSYEQYF. Here the CDR3 DNA reads TGTGCCAGCATTGGGACTAGCGGGACTTCCTACGAGCAGTACTTC. The chain carries TRBV21-1 and TRBJ2-7; the DNA was not used to check the table's D call, TRBD2. TRBV21-1 is a pseudogene. This CDR3 contains 15 residues.

CDR3 amino acids: CASNPGQLNTEAFF. For the CDR3, the DNA is TGTGCCAGTAACCCAGGACAGCTCAACACTGAAGCTTTCTTT. V and J are TRBV19 and TRBJ1-1; D perhaps matches TRBD1 (6 bases). The germline CDR1 and CDR2 sequences are LNHDA and SQIVND (reference sequence). This CDR3 has 14 residues. Trimming removed 7 bases from V and 2 bases from J, with 14 bases in between.

The rearrangement links TRBV4-2 to TRBJ2-5; D gene ambiguous. Gene TRBJ2-7 matches the end of the DNA better, so the J call may be wrong. Germline V gene data show CDR1 as LGHNA and CDR2 as YNFKEQ. The CDR3 length is 13 residues. CDR3 protein: CASSPRSTFEQYF. Written as DNA, the CDR3 is TGTGCCAGCAGCCCTAGGAGCACATTCGAGCAGTACTTC.

The chain couples TRBV4-1 to TRBJ2-7; the D is unclear. V was trimmed by 0 bases and J by 5 bases, leaving 11 bases between them. There are 14 residues in the CDR3. Looked up from germline, CDR1 is MGHRA and CDR2 is YSYEKL. This CDR3 reads CASSQDRYSDEQYF. The CDR3 DNA is TGCGCCAGCAGCCAAGATAGGTACAGTGACGAGCAGTACTTC.

The chain uses TRBV9 and TRBJ2-1, with 7 bases that match TRBD2. Per germline, CDR1 SGDLS and CDR2 YYNGEE. This CDR3 is built from 13 residues. The V gene end was trimmed by 4 bases and the J gene end by 5 bases; junction bases not matched to a gene: 3. CDR3 sequence: CASSLRGDNEQFF. The DNA of the CDR3 is TGTGCCAGCAGCCTCCGGGGGGACAATGAGCAGTTCTTC.

The chain has TRBV30 and TRBJ2-7, with TRBD1 matching over 9 bases. After removal of 5 bases from V and 2 bases from J, the junction contained 13 bases not matched to a gene. CDR3 length: 16 residues. Per germline, CDR1 GTSNPN and CDR2 SVGIG (reference sequence). The CDR3 bases are TGTGCCTGGTCCGGGACAGGGACCTCCAGCCCCTACGAGCAGTACTTC. As protein: CAWSGTGTSSPYEQYF.

This chain links TRBV27 with TRBJ1-5, with 10 bases matching TRBD1. CDR3 size: 15 residues. CDR1 is MNHEY and CDR2 is SMNVEV in the germline V gene (reference sequence). Losses at the gene ends were 2 bases for V and 5 bases for J; bases not matched to a gene: 3. As DNA, the CDR3 is TGTGCCAGCAGTTTACGAGGACAGGGGGATCAGCCCCAGCATTTT. As protein: CASSLRGQGDQPQHF.

The V and J genes are TRBV29-1 and TRBJ1-2; 7 bases line up with TRBD1. CDR1 and CDR2 (germline): SQVTM, ANQGSEA. CDR3 length: 14 amino acids. The trim removed 7 bases at V and 8 bases at J, leaving 16 bases unmatched. CDR3: CSAEPPGGTGGYTF. The DNA of the CDR3 is TGCAGCGCAGAACCGCCAGGGGGGACCGGCGGCTACACCTTC.

The chain has TRBV4-2 and TRBJ1-6, with 7 bases aligning to TRBD1. The CDR3 has 14 residues. Germline loops: CDR1 LGHNA, CDR2 YNFKEQ. With 3 bases clipped from V and 6 bases from J, the junction kept 2 bases outside the gene matches. CDR3 coding DNA: TGTGCCAGCAGCCAGGGGGACAGTAATTCACCCCTCCACTTT. This encodes CASSQGDSNSPLHF.

The chain joins TRBV10-3 to TRBJ2-2, with D possibly TRBD2 on 5 matching bases. The V and J ends lost 6 bases and 4 bases respectively, with 15 bases between them. Looked up from germline, CDR1 is ENHRY and CDR2 is SYGVKD. The length of the CDR3 is 15 residues. The CDR3 nucleotides read TGTGCCATCAGGCCCCGGGAAGAAGTCACCGGGGAGCTGTTTTTT. It codes for CAIRPREEVTGELFF.